The present TCR beta chain was sequenced within a study of cytomegalovirus exposure and HLA in healthy donors. It was with 60 Vbeta and 13 Jbeta primers that the PCR ran. Some clones are missing from TCRdb's copy, which holds only in-frame ones; the method was immunoSEQ multiplex PCR. The sample has about 110,000 clones; 60% to 75% are singletons. About this clone: Its specificity is not known.

Study results and caveats: V- and J-gene trimming in TCR beta was tied to a missense DCLRE1C variant by an analysis performed later.

J lost 7 bases, V lost 4 bases, and 5 bases had no gene match. The CDR3 spans 14 residues. Germline V gene sequence: CDR1 ENHRY, CDR2 SYGVKD. The clonotype was recovered from a man aged 25-45 years in good health and CMV-seronegative. The specimen was PBMCs. The chain couples TRBV10-3 to TRBJ2-7, with 12 nucleotides matching TRBD2. CDR3 region: CAISGGLAGLEQYF. CDR3 bases: TGTGCCATCAGTGGGGGACTAGCGGGCCTGGAGCAGTACTTC.